This T cell receptor (beta chain) stems from a study of radiation and T cells in renal cell carcinoma (dated by TCRdb to about 2020). Study-level background: Samples were obtained from a clinical trial, in which 15 Gy stereotactic body radiation therapy was delivered to primary renal cell carcinomas and nephrectomy was performed 4 weeks later. In total, some 52 samples underwent TCR beta sequencing: approximately 25 tumors plus 27 peripheral blood samples. In the 53 samples combined, 4,016,671 unique CDR3 nucleotide sequences were found, encoding some 2,500,000 unique CDR3 amino acid sequences.

What the study reported, not specific to this receptor: Because pretreatment tumor biopsies were not available, the baseline intratumoral presence of clonotypes could not be determined. An increase in top tumor clonotypes in blood was observed from baseline to 2 weeks post-radiation, followed by contraction by 4 weeks, which was taken to suggest transient expansion of tumor-resident clones. The single-armed trial design could not address effects of radiation dose or scheduling on the TCR repertoire. Changes in the blood repertoire were not tracked past 4 weeks after treatment.

V is shortened by 8 bases, J by 3 bases, and the region joining them spans 11 bases. The CDR3 starts with the cysteine, ends with the phenylalanine, and has 12 residues. CDR3 DNA is the only sequence kept; it has 36 bases, read in frame from the first base. Via the germline V gene (reference sequence), CDR1 is MNHNY and CDR2 SVGAGI. Following the manufacturer's recommendations, the immunoSEQ kit was used to generate TCR beta libraries from genomic DNA. Library preparation used a first multiplex PCR with proprietary primers, then a second PCR adding unique barcodes, with bead cleanups after each round. A kit-provided positive control reaction and a negative control reaction were included in every sample batch. The final libraries were assessed on an Agilent 4200 TapeStation D1000 ScreenTape, pooled by volume, and quantified by qPCR. An Illumina NextSeq500 fitted with a MidOutput 150-cycle cartridge performed the sequencing, running 156 Read1 cycles and 15 Index1 cycles with the kit's custom primers. The pooled library was loaded at 0.75 to 1 pM, and approximately 20% PhiX control was spiked in. In the authors' own workflow: Vendor-processed data were analyzed in R, and a clonotype was defined as all T cells sharing the same CDR3 nucleotide sequence. In the clone abundance analyses, frequencies were normalized to the 10,000 most abundant clones in each sample. Public T cell clones, which averaged fewer than five per sample, were excluded before analysis. Tumor-enriched and baseline blood-enriched clonotypes were defined by at least a 32-fold difference in abundance between compartments. A beta-binomial differential abundance model was used to identify clonotypes that were expanded or contracted between blood time points. Tumor-blood repertoire similarity was measured with the Baroni-Urbani and Buser coefficient, and groups were compared using two-tailed Wilcoxon tests in R. Not all clones reach the TCRdb copy of this immuneACCESS table, which keeps in-frame sequences only. Checked studies attribute under half of the gap to unresolved V genes and leave the rest unexplained. V and J calls and clone size are those listed in that table; D and trimming were worked out from the DNA. The sample has 130,000 to 150,000 clones on record, around nine tenths of them singletons. Of the sample, 12% falls within the top ten clones.

The time point label, as the study defines it: baseline pretreatment blood. The sample's treatment or condition, from its label and the paper: 15 Gy SBRT to primary tumor, nephrectomy 4 weeks later. To follow tumor-enriched clonotypes, serial peripheral blood was collected from radiation-treated patients at baseline and at 2 weeks and 4 weeks after SBRT. Every patient's renal cell carcinoma showed clear cell pathology. The QIAamp DNA Blood Mini Kit (Qiagen) was used to prepare genomic DNA for TCR sequencing. The analyses included only samples that passed all quality control checks. As regards this clone: What antigen it recognizes has not been identified. The input lacks base qualities; no much larger clone sits a single base away.

This chain is built from TRBV6-6 and TRBJ2-7; TRBD1 is a weak D gene call, 6 bases matching. This clonotype was obtained from a woman aged 50 to 60 with renal cell carcinoma. Sequences were derived from blood, sampled from a patient whose treatment included radiotherapy and nephrectomy. Here the CDR3 is given as CASGRQVYEQYF. The bases read TGTGCCAGCGGTCGACAGGTCTACGAGCAGTACTTC.